These 8 T cell receptor beta chains came from one sample sequenced in a study of blood T cell repertoires in COVID-19. The protocol was immunoSEQ multiplex PCR, while the TCRdb copy is restricted to in-frame clones and leaves out a portion. Of over 150,000 clones in the sample, 80% to 85% were seen once. Specimen: peripheral blood. The receptors derive from a man aged 65 to 79 with active or convalescent COVID-19.

The chain uses TRBV5-5 and TRBJ2-3; tentatively, D is TRBD1 (5 bases). Germline assignment: CDR1 SGHKS and CDR2 YYEKEE (reference sequence). V lost 5 bases and J 0 bases, leaving 13 bases between the germline ends. The CDR3 is 15 residues long. CDR3 residues: CASRPRVFSTDTQYF. CDR3 nucleotide sequence: TGTGCCAGCAGGCCCAGGGTTTTTAGCACAGATACGCAGTATTTT.

The chain is built from TRBV5-4 and TRBJ2-6, with D possibly matching TRBD2 (5 bases). With 3 bases removed from V and 1 base from J, the gap between germline ends came to 8 bases. Per germline, CDR1 SGHNT and CDR2 YYREEE (reference sequence). This CDR3 region has 15 residues. CDR3 nucleotides: TGTGCCAGCAGCTCGAGGGCGTCTGGGGCCAACGTCCTGACTTTC. This sequence encodes CASSSRASGANVLTF. The variable domain in full, completed from reference TRBV5-4 and TRBJ2-6, reads ETGVTQSPTHLIKTRGQQVTLRCSSQSGHNTVSWYQQALGQGPQFIFQYYREEENGRGNFPPRFSGLQFPNYSSELNVNALELDDSALYLCASSSRASGANVLTFGAGSRLTVL.

The rearrangement uses TRBV12-3 or TRBV12-4 and TRBJ1-1; no reliable D call. V lost 4 bases and J lost 11, with 17 bases in between. This CDR3 region has 13 residues. The CDR3 DNA reads as TGTGCCAGCAGTTCCCCTCCGGGCCGGGAGGCTTTCTTT. This codes for CASSSPPGREAFF.

The rearrangement uses TRBV18 and TRBJ2-1, with 11 bases matching TRBD2. Per the germline V gene, CDR1 is KGHSH and CDR2 is LQKENI. This CDR3 has 16 amino acids. V lost 2 bases to trimming and J lost 13 bases; unmatched junction nucleotides: 13. CDR3 nucleotides: TGTGCCAGCTCACCAAAGGTCGGGGAGACTAGCGGGGTTCAGTTCTTC. Its protein is CASSPKVGETSGVQFF.

V gene TRBV7-2 combines with J gene TRBJ2-3; maybe TRBD2 (6 bases). CDR3 size: 12 residues. The V and J ends lost 3 bases and 5 bases respectively, with 6 bases between them. CDR1 SGHTA and CDR2 FQGNSA come from the germline V gene. The CDR3 DNA is TGTGCCAGCAGCTTCGGGGGAGATACGCAGTATTTT. Translated: CASSFGGDTQYF. The entire variable domain, with the rest obtained from reference TRBV7-2 and TRBJ2-3, is as follows: GAGVSQSPSNKVTEKGKDVELRCDPISGHTALYWYRQSLGQGLEFLIYFQGNSAPDKSGLPSDRFSAERTGGSVSTLTIQRTQQEDSAVYLCASSFGGDTQYFGPGTRLTVL.

This chain uses TRBV28 with TRBJ2-7; 8 positions match TRBD2. The CDR3 is 16 amino acids. After removal of 4 bases from V and 2 bases from J, the junction contained 10 bases not matched to a gene. Germline V gene lookup returns CDR1 MDHEN and CDR2 SYDVKM. CDR3 protein: CASSSLASGWAYEQYF. The CDR3 bases are TGTGCCAGCAGTTCCCTGGCTAGCGGGTGGGCCTACGAGCAGTACTTC.

CDR3 bases: TGTGCCAGCAGCCCTAGCGGGAGAGCCTACGAGCAGTACTTC. Protein: CASSPSGRAYEQYF. The rearrangement links TRBV11-2 to TRBJ2-7; 10 bases match TRBD2. Germline CDR1 SGHAT, CDR2 FQNNGV. Unmatched junction bases numbered 3, after V lost 5 bases and J lost 2 bases. The CDR3 runs 14 residues.

The CDR3 DNA follows: TGTGCCAGCAGCGCCCCGGACAGGGAAGCTTTCTTT. Its translation is CASSAPDREAFF. The chain employs TRBV9 and TRBJ1-1; TRBD1 matches at 7 bases. V trimming: 3 bases; J trimming: 8 bases; junction bases outside the gene matches: 4. The CDR3 has 12 amino acids. Germline CDR1 and CDR2: SGDLS and YYNGEE.